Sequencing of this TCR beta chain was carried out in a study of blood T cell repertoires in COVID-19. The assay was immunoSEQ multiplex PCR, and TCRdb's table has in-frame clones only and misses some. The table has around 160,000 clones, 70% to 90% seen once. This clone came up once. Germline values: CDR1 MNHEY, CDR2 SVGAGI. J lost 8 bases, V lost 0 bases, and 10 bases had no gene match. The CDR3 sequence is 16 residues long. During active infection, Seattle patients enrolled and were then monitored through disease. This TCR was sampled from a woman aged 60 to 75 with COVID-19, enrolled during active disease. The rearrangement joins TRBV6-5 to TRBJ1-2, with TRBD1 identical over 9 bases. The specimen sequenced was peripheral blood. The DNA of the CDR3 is TGTGCCAGCAGTTACTCCGGTTTGGGACAGGGTCAAGGCTACACCTTC. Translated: CASSYSGLGQGQGYTF.